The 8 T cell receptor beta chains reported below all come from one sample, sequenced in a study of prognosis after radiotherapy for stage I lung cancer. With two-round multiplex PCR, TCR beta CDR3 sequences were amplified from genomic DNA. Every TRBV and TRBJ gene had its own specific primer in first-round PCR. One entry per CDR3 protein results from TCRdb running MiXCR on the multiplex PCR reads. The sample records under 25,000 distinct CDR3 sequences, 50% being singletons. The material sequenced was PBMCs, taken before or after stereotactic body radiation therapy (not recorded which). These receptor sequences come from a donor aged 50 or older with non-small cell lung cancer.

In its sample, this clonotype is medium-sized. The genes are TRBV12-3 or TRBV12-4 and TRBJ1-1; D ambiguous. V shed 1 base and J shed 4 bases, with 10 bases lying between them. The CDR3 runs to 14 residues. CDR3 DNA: TGTGCCAGCAGTTTAGGGCGAAGTGGCACTGAAGCTTTCTTT. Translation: CASSLGRSGTEAFF.

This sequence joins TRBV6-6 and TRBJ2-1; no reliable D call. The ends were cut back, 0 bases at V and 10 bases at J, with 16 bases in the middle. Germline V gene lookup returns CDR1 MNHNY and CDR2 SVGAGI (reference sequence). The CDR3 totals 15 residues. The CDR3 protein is CASSYSMLGSGEQFF. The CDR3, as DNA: TGTGCCAGCAGTTACTCGATGTTGGGGTCAGGAGAGCAGTTCTTC.

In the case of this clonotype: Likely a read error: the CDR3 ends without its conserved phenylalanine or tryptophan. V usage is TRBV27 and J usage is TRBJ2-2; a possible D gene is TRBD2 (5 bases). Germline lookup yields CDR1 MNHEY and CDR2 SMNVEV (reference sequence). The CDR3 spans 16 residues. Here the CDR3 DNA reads TGTGTCAGCTCCGCGGCGTTAGCGAGAAACACCGGTGAGCTGTTTTCT. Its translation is CVSSAALARNTGELFS.

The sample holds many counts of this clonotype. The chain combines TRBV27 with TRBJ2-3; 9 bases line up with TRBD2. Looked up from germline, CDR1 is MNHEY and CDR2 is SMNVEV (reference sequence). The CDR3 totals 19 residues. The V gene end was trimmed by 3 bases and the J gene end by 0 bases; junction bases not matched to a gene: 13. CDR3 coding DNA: TGTGCCAGCAGTTTCAGGCTAGCGGGGCTGTCCGCTAGCACAGATACGCAGTATTTT. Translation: CASSFRLAGLSASTDTQYF.

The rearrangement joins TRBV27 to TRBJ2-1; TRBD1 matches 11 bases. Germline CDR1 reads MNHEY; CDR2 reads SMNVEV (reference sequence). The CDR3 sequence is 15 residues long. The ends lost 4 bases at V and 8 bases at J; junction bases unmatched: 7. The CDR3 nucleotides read TGTGCCAGCAGTTCACCGGGACAGGGGGACTATGAGCAGTTCTTC. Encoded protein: CASSSPGQGDYEQFF.

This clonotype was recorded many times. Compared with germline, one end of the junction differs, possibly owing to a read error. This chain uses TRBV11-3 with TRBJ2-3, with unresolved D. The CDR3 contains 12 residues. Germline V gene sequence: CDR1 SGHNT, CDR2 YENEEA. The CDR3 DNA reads TGTGCCAGCAGCTTAACATCAGATACGAAGTATTTT. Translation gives CASSLTSDTKYF.

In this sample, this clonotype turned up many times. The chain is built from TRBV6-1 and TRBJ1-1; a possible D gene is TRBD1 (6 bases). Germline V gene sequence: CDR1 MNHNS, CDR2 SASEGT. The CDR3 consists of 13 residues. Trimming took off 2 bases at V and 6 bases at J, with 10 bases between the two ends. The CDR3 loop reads CASSEQSGAEAFF. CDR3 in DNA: TGTGCCAGCAGTGAACAATCAGGGGCTGAAGCTTTCTTT.

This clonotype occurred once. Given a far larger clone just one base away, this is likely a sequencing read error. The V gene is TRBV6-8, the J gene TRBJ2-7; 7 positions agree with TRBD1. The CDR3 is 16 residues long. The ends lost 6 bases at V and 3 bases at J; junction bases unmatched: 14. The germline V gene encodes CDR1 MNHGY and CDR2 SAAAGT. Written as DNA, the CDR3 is TGTGCCAGCAGATCTGACAGGGCCATATCGTTCTACGAGCAGTACTTC. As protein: CASRSDRAISFYEQYF.